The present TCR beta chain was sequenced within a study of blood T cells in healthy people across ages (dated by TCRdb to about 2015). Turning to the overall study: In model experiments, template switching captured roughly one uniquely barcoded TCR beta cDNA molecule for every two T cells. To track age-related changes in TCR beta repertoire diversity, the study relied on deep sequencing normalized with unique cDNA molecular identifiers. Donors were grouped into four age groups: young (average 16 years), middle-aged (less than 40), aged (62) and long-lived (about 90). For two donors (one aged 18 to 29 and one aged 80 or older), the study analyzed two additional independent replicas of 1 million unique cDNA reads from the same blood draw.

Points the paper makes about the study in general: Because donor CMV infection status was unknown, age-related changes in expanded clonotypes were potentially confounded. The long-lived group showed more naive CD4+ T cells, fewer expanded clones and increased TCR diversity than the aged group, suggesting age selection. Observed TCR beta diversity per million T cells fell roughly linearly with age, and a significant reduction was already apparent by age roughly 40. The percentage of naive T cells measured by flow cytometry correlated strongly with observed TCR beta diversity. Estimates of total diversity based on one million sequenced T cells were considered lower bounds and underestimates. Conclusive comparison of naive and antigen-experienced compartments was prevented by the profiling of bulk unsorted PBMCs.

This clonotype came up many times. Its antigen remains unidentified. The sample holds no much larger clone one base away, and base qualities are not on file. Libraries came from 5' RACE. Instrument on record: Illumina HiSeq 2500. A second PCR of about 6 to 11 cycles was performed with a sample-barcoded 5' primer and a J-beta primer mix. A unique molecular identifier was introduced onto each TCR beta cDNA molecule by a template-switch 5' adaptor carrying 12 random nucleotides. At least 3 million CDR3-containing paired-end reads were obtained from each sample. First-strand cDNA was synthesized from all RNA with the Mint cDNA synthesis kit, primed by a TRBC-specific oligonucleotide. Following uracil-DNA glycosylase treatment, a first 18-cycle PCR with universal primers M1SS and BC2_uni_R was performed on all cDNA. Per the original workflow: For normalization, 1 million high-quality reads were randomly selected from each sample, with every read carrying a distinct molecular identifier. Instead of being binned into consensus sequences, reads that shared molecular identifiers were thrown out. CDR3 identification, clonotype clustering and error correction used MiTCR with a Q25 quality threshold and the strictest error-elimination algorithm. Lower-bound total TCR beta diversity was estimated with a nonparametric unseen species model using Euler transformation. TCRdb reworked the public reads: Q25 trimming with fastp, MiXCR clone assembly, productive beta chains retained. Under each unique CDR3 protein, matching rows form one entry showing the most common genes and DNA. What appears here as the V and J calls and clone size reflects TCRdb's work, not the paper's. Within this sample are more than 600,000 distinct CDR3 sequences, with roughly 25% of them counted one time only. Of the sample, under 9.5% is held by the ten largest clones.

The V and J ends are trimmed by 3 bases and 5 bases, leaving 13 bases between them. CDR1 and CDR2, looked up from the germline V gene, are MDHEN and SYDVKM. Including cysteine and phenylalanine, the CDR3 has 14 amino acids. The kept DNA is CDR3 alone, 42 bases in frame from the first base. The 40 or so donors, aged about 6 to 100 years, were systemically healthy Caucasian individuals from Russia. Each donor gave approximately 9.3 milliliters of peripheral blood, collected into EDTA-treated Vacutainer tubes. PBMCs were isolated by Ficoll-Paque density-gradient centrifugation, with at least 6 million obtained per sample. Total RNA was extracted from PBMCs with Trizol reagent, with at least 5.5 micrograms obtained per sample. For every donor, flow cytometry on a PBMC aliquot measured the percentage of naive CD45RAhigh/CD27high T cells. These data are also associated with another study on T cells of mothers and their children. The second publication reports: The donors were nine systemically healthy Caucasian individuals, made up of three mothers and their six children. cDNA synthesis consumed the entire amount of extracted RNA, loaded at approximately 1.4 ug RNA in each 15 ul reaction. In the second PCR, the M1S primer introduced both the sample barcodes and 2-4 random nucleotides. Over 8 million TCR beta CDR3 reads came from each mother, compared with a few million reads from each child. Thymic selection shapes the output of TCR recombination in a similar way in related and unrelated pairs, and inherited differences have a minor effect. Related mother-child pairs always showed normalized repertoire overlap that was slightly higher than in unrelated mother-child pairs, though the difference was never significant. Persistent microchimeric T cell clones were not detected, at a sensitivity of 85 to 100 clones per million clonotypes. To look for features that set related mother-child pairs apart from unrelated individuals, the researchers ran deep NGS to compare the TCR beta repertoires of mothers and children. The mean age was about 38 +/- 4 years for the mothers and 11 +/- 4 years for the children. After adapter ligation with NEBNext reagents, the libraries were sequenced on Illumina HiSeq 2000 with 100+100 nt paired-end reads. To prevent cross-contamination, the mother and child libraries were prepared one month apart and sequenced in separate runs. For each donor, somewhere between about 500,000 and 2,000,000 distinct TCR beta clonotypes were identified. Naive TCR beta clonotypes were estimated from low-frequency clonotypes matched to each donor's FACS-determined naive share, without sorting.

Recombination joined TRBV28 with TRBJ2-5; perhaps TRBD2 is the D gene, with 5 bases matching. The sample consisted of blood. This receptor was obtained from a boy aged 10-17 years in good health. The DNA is TGTGCCAGCAGTTTCGGTGGGAGCGAGGAGACCCAGTACTTC. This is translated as CASSFGGSEETQYF. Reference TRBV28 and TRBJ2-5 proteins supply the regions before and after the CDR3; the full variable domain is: DVKVTQSSRYLVKRTGEKVFLECVQDMDHENMFWYRQDPGLGLRLIYFSYDVKMKEKGDIPEGYSVSREKKERFSLILESASTNQTSMYLCASSFGGSEETQYFGPGTRLLVL.